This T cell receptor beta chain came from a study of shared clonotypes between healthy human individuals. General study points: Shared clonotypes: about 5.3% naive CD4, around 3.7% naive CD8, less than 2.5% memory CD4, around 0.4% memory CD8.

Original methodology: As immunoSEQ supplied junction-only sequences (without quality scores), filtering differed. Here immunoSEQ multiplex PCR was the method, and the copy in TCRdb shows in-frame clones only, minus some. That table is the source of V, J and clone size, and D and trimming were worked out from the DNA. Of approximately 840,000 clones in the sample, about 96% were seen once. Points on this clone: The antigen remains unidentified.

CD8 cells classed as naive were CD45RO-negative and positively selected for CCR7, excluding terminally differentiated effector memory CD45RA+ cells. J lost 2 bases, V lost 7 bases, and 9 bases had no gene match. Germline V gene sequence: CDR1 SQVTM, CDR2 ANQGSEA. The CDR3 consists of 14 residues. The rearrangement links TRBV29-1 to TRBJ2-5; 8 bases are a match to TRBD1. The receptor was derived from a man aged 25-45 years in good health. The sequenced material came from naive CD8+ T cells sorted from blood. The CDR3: CSGNGQGLQETQYF. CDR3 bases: TGCAGCGGGAATGGACAGGGCCTTCAAGAGACCCAGTACTTC.